This TCR beta chain was captured by sequencing in a study of beta chain features in type 1 diabetes. Turning to the study itself: Similarity in age, gender and cell yields was seen between patients and healthy donors.

This clone was counted only a few times. Trimming took off 0 bases at V and 6 bases at J, with 11 bases between the two ends. Germline lookup yields CDR1 KGHSH and CDR2 LQKENI. The CDR3 sequence is 14 residues long. Around 100 mL of blood, on average, came from one heparinised draw per donor. The authors reverse transcribed all of the isolated RNA, so sequencing captured expressed TCRB transcripts. Produced via immunoSEQ multiplex PCR; TCRdb's table is partial and in-frame only. Counted here are some 160,000 clones, over 7.5% occurring once; the ten biggest clones make up approximately 2.2%. This clonotype originated in a woman between 18 and 30 years old in good health. The specimen was central memory CD4+ T cells from blood. The chain uses TRBV18 and TRBJ1-1; D perhaps matches TRBD1 (5 bases). CDR3 loop: CASSPPEGRAEAFF. In nucleotides, the CDR3 is TGTGCCAGCTCACCACCGGAGGGCAGGGCTGAAGCTTTCTTT.